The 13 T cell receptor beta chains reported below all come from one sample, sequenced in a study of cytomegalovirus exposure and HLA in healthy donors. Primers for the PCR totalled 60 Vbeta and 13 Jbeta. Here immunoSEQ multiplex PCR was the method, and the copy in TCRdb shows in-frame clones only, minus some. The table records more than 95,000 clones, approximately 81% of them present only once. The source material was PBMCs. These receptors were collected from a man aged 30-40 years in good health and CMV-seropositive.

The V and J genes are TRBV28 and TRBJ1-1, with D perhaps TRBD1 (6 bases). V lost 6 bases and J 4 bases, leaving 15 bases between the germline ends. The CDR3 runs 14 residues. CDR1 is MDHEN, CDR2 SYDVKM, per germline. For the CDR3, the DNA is TGTGCCAGCAGCCCACGATGGGGGCTCACTGAAGCTTTCTTT. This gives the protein CASSPRWGLTEAFF. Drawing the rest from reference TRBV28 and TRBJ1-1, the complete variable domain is DVKVTQSSRYLVKRTGEKVFLECVQDMDHENMFWYRQDPGLGLRLIYFSYDVKMKEKGDIPEGYSVSREKKERFSLILESASTNQTSMYLCASSPRWGLTEAFFGQGTRLTVV.

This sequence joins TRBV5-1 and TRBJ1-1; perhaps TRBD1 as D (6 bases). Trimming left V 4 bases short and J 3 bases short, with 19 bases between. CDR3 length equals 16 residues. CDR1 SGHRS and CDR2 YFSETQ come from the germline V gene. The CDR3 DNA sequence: TGCGCCAGCAGCCCGGACCCCCAGGGGTCGTACACTGAAGCTTTCTTT. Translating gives CASSPDPQGSYTEAFF.

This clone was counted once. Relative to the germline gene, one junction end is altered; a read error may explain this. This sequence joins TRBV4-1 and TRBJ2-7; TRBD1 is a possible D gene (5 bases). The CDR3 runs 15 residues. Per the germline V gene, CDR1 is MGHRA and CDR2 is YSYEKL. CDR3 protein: CASSQDLIRVYGQYF. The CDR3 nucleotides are TGCGCCAGCAGCCAAGATCTAATCAGGGTTTACGGGCAGTACTTC.

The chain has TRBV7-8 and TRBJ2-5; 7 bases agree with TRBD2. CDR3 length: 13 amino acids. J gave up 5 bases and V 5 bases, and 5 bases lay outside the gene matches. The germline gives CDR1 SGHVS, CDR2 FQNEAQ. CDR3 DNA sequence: TGTGCCAGCAGCGTACTAGCGTTGGAGACCCAGTACTTC. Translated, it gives CASSVLALETQYF.

Here the CDR3 reads CASSSLSGTGSSYEQYF. Written as DNA, the CDR3 is TGTGCCAGCTCATCCCTCTCCGGGACAGGGTCCTCCTACGAGCAGTACTTC. The V and J genes are TRBV18 and TRBJ2-7; 9 bases fit TRBD1. From germline, CDR1 is KGHSH and CDR2 LQKENI. This CDR3 is 17 amino acids long. V lost 5 bases to trimming and J lost 0 bases; unmatched junction nucleotides: 11.

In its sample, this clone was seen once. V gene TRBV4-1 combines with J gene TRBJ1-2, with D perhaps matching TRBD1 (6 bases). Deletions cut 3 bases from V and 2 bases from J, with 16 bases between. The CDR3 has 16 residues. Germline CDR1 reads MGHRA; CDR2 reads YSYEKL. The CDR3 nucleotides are TGCGCCAGCAGCCAGACGACAGGAACAGTAAACTATGGCTACACCTTC. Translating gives CASSQTTGTVNYGYTF.

The CDR3 is CASNVLRGHTDTQYF. The CDR3 coding sequence is TGTGCCAGTAATGTTCTCAGGGGCCATACAGATACGCAGTATTTT. The genes are TRBV19 and TRBJ2-3; weak D call: TRBD1 (6 bases). The length of the CDR3 is 15 residues. V lost 7 bases and J lost 3, with 17 bases in between. Germline CDR1 and CDR2: LNHDA and SQIVND (reference sequence).

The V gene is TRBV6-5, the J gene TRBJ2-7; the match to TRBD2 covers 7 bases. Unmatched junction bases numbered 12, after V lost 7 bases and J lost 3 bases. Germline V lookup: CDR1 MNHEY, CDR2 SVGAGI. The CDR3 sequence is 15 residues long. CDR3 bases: TGTGCCAGCACCGGGGCAGAAGCGGGACTCTACGAGCAGTACTTC. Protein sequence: CASTGAEAGLYEQYF.

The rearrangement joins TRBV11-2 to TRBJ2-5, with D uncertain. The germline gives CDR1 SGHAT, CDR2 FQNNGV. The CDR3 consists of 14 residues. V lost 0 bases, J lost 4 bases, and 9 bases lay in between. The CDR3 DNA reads TGTGCCAGCAGCTTAGACTCCGGGTCAGAGACCCAGTACTTC. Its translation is CASSLDSGSETQYF.

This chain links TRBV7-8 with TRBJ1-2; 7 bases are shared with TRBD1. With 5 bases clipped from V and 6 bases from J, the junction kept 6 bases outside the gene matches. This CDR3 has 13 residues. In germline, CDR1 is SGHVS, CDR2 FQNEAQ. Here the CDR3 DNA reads TGTGCCAGCAGCCCAGGGGGAAAACATGGCTACACCTTC. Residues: CASSPGGKHGYTF.

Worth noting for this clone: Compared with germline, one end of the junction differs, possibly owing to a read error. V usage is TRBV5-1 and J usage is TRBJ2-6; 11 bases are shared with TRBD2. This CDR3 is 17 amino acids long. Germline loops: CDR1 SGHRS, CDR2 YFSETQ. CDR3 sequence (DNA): TGCGCCAGCAGCTTCCTAGCGGGGGGCTCTGGGGCCAACGGCCTGACTTTC. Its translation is CASSFLAGGSGANGLTF.

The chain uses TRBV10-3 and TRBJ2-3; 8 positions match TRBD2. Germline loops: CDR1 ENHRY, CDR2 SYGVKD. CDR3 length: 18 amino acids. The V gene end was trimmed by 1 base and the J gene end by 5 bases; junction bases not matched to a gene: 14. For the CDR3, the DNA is TGTGCCATCAGTGAGTTTCCTTTGGGGGCGGGGGGCCAAGATACGCAGTATTTT. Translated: CAISEFPLGAGGQDTQYF.

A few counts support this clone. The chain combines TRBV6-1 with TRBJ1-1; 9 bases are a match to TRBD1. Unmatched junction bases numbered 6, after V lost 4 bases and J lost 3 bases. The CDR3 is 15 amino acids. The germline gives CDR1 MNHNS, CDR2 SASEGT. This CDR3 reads CASSAQRTGDTEAFF. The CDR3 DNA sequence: TGTGCCAGCAGTGCGCAAAGGACAGGGGACACTGAAGCTTTCTTT.